The next 5 T cell receptor beta chains were all read from a single sample in a study of CDR3 diversity in severe acne. TCRdb independently ran MiXCR on the PCR reads; one entry per CDR3 protein. The table shows fewer than 100,000 distinct CDR3 sequences, with around 49% occurring only once. Sequencing input: blood. These receptors came from a male donor in good health, without acne.

This chain connects TRBV20-1 to TRBJ2-2; 8 nucleotides agree with TRBD2. Germline values: CDR1 DFQATT, CDR2 SNEGSKA (reference sequence). The junction had 3 bases not matched to a gene; V was cut back by 0 bases and J by 3 bases. The CDR3 runs 15 residues. The CDR3 region is CSAREGSGDTGELFF. The CDR3, as DNA: TGCAGTGCTAGAGAGGGTAGCGGGGACACCGGGGAGCTGTTTTTT.

V is TRBV19 and J is TRBJ1-2; 9 positions match TRBD1. This CDR3 comprises 14 residues. V dropped 6 bases and J dropped 4; count of bases not matched to a gene: 6. CDR1 is LNHDA and CDR2 is SQIVND in the germline V gene (reference sequence). The CDR3, as DNA: TGTGCCAGTAGACCCGGACAGGGGACCTATGGCTACACCTTC. Translation gives CASRPGQGTYGYTF.

The chain joins TRBV5-1 to TRBJ1-4, with a possible D match to TRBD1 (5 bases). The V end was cut by 5 bases, the J end by 6 bases, with 17 bases between. The germline gives CDR1 SGHRS, CDR2 YFSETQ. The CDR3 is 15 amino acids. CDR3 nucleotides: TGCGCCAGCAGACATAAGGGGAGGCGCGATGAAAAACTGTTTTTT. It translates to CASRHKGRRDEKLFF.

This clonotype came up a few times. The chain joins TRBV4-1 to TRBJ2-7; weak D call: TRBD2 (5 bases). CDR3 length: 16 residues. Germline assignment: CDR1 MGHRA and CDR2 YSYEKL. The ends were cut back, 1 base at V and 1 base at J, with 14 bases in the middle. As DNA, the CDR3 is TGCGCCAGCAGCCAAGGTAGGGCTAGCCGGTCCTACGAGCAGTACTTC. This encodes CASSQGRASRSYEQYF.

This clonotype was detected a few times. The chain uses TRBV7-3 and TRBJ2-2; the D gene is possibly TRBD1 (5 bases). From germline, CDR1 is SGHTA and CDR2 FQGTGA. V was pared by 5 bases and J by 0 bases, with 10 bases between. The CDR3 extends over 15 amino acids. This CDR3 is CASSQDRTNTGELFF. CDR3 bases: TGTGCCAGCAGCCAAGACAGAACGAACACCGGGGAGCTGTTTTTT.